The 30 T cell receptor beta chains below come from one sample, sequenced in a study of T cells in Graves' hyperthyroidism and ophthalmopathy. Amplification yielded TCR beta CDR3 regions, with RNA transcripts as the source. In the first-round RT-PCR of the TCR CDR3, the HTBI primer set was used. One entry per CDR3 protein, called by TCRdb with MiXCR from the multiplex PCR reads. The sample lists fewer than 650,000 distinct CDR3 sequences; more than 13% were seen once. Sequencing was done on a sample of blood. The receptors originated from a woman under 30 with Graves' ophthalmopathy.

This clonotype was recorded many times. V usage is TRBV28 and J usage is TRBJ1-2, with no clear D. This CDR3 has 15 residues. Germline CDR1 reads MDHEN; CDR2 reads SYDVKM. Deletions cut 2 bases from V and 0 bases from J, with 10 bases between. The CDR3 spells CASSLVASTNYGYTF. The CDR3 DNA sequence: TGTGCCAGCAGTTTAGTCGCCAGTACTAACTATGGCTACACCTTC.

This clonotype was observed many times. V gene TRBV20-1 combines with J gene TRBJ1-1, with no clear D. There are 10 residues in the CDR3. Germline CDR1 DFQATT, CDR2 SNEGSKA (reference sequence). The CDR3 reads CRAAATEAFF. The CDR3 bases are TGCAGGGCCGCTGCCACTGAAGCTTTCTTT.

This clonotype has just a few counts. The rearrangement links TRBV20-1 to TRBJ2-7; 7 bases line up with TRBD1. Germline V gene sequence: CDR1 DFQATT, CDR2 SNEGSKA (reference sequence). The CDR3 loop spans 14 amino acids. J gave up 3 bases and V 3 bases, and 8 bases lay outside the gene matches. The CDR3, as DNA: TGCAGTGCTAGGGCCTCGGACAGGAACTACGAGCAGTACTTC. It encodes CSARASDRNYEQYF.

This clonotype has ten or more counts. The rearrangement links TRBV9 to TRBJ2-5; the match to TRBD1 covers 7 bases. This CDR3 contains 15 residues. V gave up 0 bases and J gave up 3 bases; unmatched junction bases: 5. Germline loops: CDR1 SGDLS, CDR2 YYNGEE. DNA for the CDR3: TGTGCCAGCAGCGTAGCTGACAGGGTTAAAGAGACCCAGTACTTC. Protein: CASSVADRVKETQYF.

This clonotype was found many times. The J gene is TRBJ2-1, the V gene TRBV12-3 or TRBV12-4; a weak D match, TRBD2 (6 bases). The CDR3 length is 16 residues. With 5 bases removed from V and 5 bases from J, the gap between germline ends came to 19 bases. CDR3 sequence: CASSGGSSGGHNEQFF. CDR3 sequence (DNA): TGTGCCAGCAGTGGGGGGTCTTCTGGGGGTCACAATGAGCAGTTCTTC.

The V gene is TRBV4-3, the J gene TRBJ1-5; D not resolved. The CDR3 covers 16 residues. With 4 bases removed from V and 3 bases from J, the gap between germline ends came to 16 bases. Germline CDR1 is LGHNA and CDR2 is YSLEER. CDR3 amino acids: CASSPSAGGSNQPQHF. CDR3 in DNA: TGCGCCAGCAGCCCATCCGCGGGCGGCTCCAATCAGCCCCAGCATTTT.

In this sample, this clonotype turned up many times. The rearrangement uses TRBV30 and TRBJ2-3; 7 bases align to TRBD2. The V gene's germline CDR1 is GTSNPN and CDR2 SVGIG (reference sequence). Unmatched junction bases numbered 10, after V lost 2 bases and J lost 8 bases. There are 14 residues in the CDR3. The CDR3 spells CAWSPGGGPATQYF. In DNA, the CDR3 is TGTGCCTGGAGTCCGGGGGGAGGGCCGGCTACGCAGTATTTT.

Many counts were recorded for this clonotype. DNA of the CDR3: TGTGCCAGCAGCCAAGTGGTAGCGGGAGAGGCTAATGAGCAGTTCTTC. It translates to CASSQVVAGEANEQFF. The chain recombines TRBV4-2 with TRBJ2-1; 9 bases line up with TRBD2. Germline assignment: CDR1 LGHNA and CDR2 YNFKEQ. The CDR3 totals 16 residues. Trimming cost V 1 base and J 7 bases; bases outside gene matches: 8.

The rearrangement joins TRBV6-2 or TRBV6-3 to TRBJ2-1; D is perhaps TRBD2 (6 bases). V lost 5 bases and J 4 bases, leaving 15 bases between the germline ends. Looked up from germline, CDR1 is MNHEY and CDR2 is SVGEGT. The CDR3 has 15 amino acids. The CDR3 region has the DNA TGTGCCAGCAGTCCCGGAGGGCCGGGTTACAATGAGCAGTTCTTC. This translates into CASSPGGPGYNEQFF.

The chain has TRBV29-1 and TRBJ2-5; unclear D gene. Trimming removed 6 bases at V and 2 bases at J, with 10 bases between. In germline, CDR1 is SQVTM, CDR2 ANQGSEA. The CDR3 sequence is 12 residues long. CDR3 nucleotides: TGCAGCGTCTTTATGGGTCAAGAGACCCAGTACTTC. Protein sequence: CSVFMGQETQYF.

In this sample, this clonotype turned up a few times. V is TRBV7-2 and J is TRBJ2-7; unclear D gene. This CDR3 has 13 residues. Deletions cut 5 bases from V and 2 bases from J, with 10 bases between. Germline CDR1 is SGHTA and CDR2 is FQGNSA. DNA of the CDR3: TGTGCCAGCAGCCTAACTCTCCCCTACGAGCAGTACTTC. Translation: CASSLTLPYEQYF.

The rearrangement joins TRBV28 to TRBJ1-2; D not certain. V was cut by 3 bases and J by 8 bases, with 16 bases left in between. This CDR3 has 14 residues. Germline assignment: CDR1 MDHEN and CDR2 SYDVKM. The CDR3 sequence: CASSFEFPPRGYTF. The CDR3 DNA reads as TGTGCCAGCAGTTTTGAGTTTCCCCCTCGGGGCTACACCTTC.

In this sample, this clonotype turned up a few times. V usage is TRBV4-1 and J usage is TRBJ2-7; TRBD2 is a possible D gene (6 bases). The germline gives CDR1 MGHRA, CDR2 YSYEKL. V was pared by 1 base and J by 2 bases, with 12 bases between. The CDR3 has 15 residues. The CDR3 DNA reads TGCGCCAGCAGCCAAGGTGCCGGGAGCCCCTACGAGCAGTACTTC. Amino acid sequence: CASSQGAGSPYEQYF.

This clonotype was counted at least ten times. This chain connects TRBV7-8 to TRBJ2-2; unclear D gene. The ends were cut back, 6 bases at V and 2 bases at J, with 13 bases in the middle. Germline V lookup: CDR1 SGHVS, CDR2 FQNEAQ. The CDR3 runs to 15 residues. In DNA form, the CDR3 reads TGTGCCAGCAGGCGTACGGGCGTAAACACCGGGGAGCTGTTTTTT. Its translation is CASRRTGVNTGELFF.

The chain is built from TRBV19 and TRBJ2-7; 8 bases align to TRBD2. J gave up 3 bases and V 3 bases, and 13 bases lay outside the gene matches. The germline CDR1 and CDR2 sequences are LNHDA and SQIVND (reference sequence). The CDR3 has 17 amino acids. The CDR3 loop is CASSIASGREFFYEQYF. CDR3 in DNA: TGTGCCAGTAGTATCGCCAGCGGGAGAGAATTTTTCTACGAGCAGTACTTC.

The chain is built from TRBV29-1 and TRBJ1-1, with D uncertain. CDR1 SQVTM and CDR2 ANQGSEA come from the germline V gene. The CDR3 totals 13 residues. V lost 4 bases and J 7 bases, leaving 16 bases between the germline ends. CDR3 loop: CSVVAGLGGEAFF. CDR3 nucleotides: TGCAGCGTTGTGGCGGGTCTCGGCGGTGAAGCTTTCTTT.

A word on this clonotype: It differs at one base from a far larger clone, so likely a read error. This chain connects TRBV14 to TRBJ2-7; D not resolved. Germline CDR1 is SGHDN and CDR2 is FVKESK. Trimming removed 2 bases from V and 3 bases from J, with 2 bases in between. This CDR3 spans 11 amino acids. CDR3 in amino acids: CASSQRYEQYF. The CDR3, as DNA: TGTGCCAGCAGCCAACGCTACGAGCAGTACTTC.

This clonotype was picked up a small number of times. The CDR3 DNA sequence: TGTGCCAGCACGGACAGGGGCAATGAAAAACTGTTTTTT. Amino acids: CASTDRGNEKLFF. The chain uses TRBV27 and TRBJ1-4; 9 nucleotides match TRBD1. Trimming removed 7 bases from V and 5 bases from J; junction bases left unmatched: 2. The germline V gene encodes CDR1 MNHEY and CDR2 SMNVEV (reference sequence). The CDR3 length is 13 residues.

In this sample, this clonotype turned up many times. The rearrangement links TRBV7-3 to TRBJ1-1; D is ambiguous. CDR1 and CDR2 from the germline V gene are SGHTA and FQGTGA. This CDR3 is built from 13 residues. V dropped 1 base and J dropped 7 bases, with 10 bases sitting between them. The CDR3 loop reads CASSLNQVHEAFF. CDR3 DNA: TGTGCCAGCAGCTTAAATCAGGTACATGAAGCTTTCTTT.

V and J are TRBV9 and TRBJ2-6; no definite D call. Germline assignment: CDR1 SGDLS and CDR2 YYNGEE. V lost 0 bases and J 3 bases, leaving 4 bases between the germline ends. CDR3 length: 14 residues. This CDR3 is CASSVVGGANVLTF. DNA of the CDR3: TGTGCCAGCAGCGTAGTAGGTGGGGCCAACGTCCTGACTTTC.

This clonotype was recorded at least ten times. The chain employs TRBV20-1 and TRBJ2-1; maybe TRBD2 (6 bases). The germline gives CDR1 DFQATT, CDR2 SNEGSKA (reference sequence). V was shortened by 4 bases and J by 8 bases, with 9 bases between the two germline ends. CDR3 size: 11 residues. The DNA of the CDR3 is TGCAGTGCTAACCGGGACTATGAGCAGTTCTTC. The encoded protein is CSANRDYEQFF.

This clonotype has more than one count but fewer than ten. This could be a read error, since a much larger clone is one nucleotide away. The gene calls are TRBV11-1 and TRBJ2-1; D gene unclear. The CDR3 consists of 13 residues. CDR1 is SGHAT and CDR2 is FQDESV in the germline V gene (reference sequence). The CDR3 sequence is CASSLSPGNGQFF. CDR3 in DNA: TGTGCCAGCAGCTTAAGTCCTGGTAATGGGCAGTTCTTC.

In this sample, this clonotype turned up many times. J is TRBJ1-2 and V is TRBV27; D possibly corresponds to TRBD1 (5 bases). Trimming pared 3 bases from V and 6 bases from J, leaving 11 bases between. The CDR3 runs to 13 residues. Germline assignment: CDR1 MNHEY and CDR2 SMNVEV (reference sequence). The CDR3 DNA is TGTGCCAGCAGTTTTAGAGGGACCAATGGCTACACCTTC. It codes for CASSFRGTNGYTF.

This clonotype was picked up a small number of times. The chain has TRBV6-5 and TRBJ2-7; TRBD1 matches at 9 bases. The CDR3 loop spans 15 amino acids. The germline CDR1 and CDR2 sequences are MNHEY and SVGAGI. J gave up 1 base and V 0 bases, and 1 base lay outside the gene matches. CDR3 region: CASSYSGQGSYEQYF. The CDR3 DNA reads TGTGCCAGCAGTTACTCTGGACAGGGGTCCTACGAGCAGTACTTC.

This clonotype was picked up a small number of times. This chain uses TRBV20-1 with TRBJ2-2, with TRBD1 matching 10 bases. CDR1 DFQATT and CDR2 SNEGSKA come from the germline V gene (reference sequence). Trimming took 6 bases from V and 5 from J; bases not matched to a gene: 15. The CDR3 runs to 17 residues. CDR3: CSAPAPGTGVQTGELFF. CDR3 DNA: TGCAGTGCCCCGGCTCCCGGGACAGGGGTTCAGACCGGGGAGCTGTTTTTT.

Ten or more counts support this clonotype. The chain couples TRBV19 to TRBJ2-7; D is possibly TRBD1 or TRBD2 (5 bases each). Trimming cost V 5 bases and J 6 bases, with 20 bases left between them. This CDR3 comprises 15 residues. Germline V gene lookup returns CDR1 LNHDA and CDR2 SQIVND (reference sequence). Here the CDR3 reads CASSPGLGVRREQYF. The CDR3 region has the DNA TGTGCCAGTAGTCCCGGACTGGGGGTCCGCCGCGAGCAGTACTTC.

This clonotype was found many times. The chain recombines TRBV29-1 with TRBJ2-7; D gene unclear. This CDR3 region has 11 residues. Germline V gene data show CDR1 as SQVTM and CDR2 as ANQGSEA. The V gene lost 6 bases and the J gene lost 3 bases, with 9 bases spanning the gap. CDR3 sequence reads: CSVPTHYEQYF. CDR3 DNA sequence: TGCAGCGTCCCCACCCACTACGAGCAGTACTTC.

This clonotype came up many times. The V and J genes are TRBV12-3 or TRBV12-4 and TRBJ1-2, with D uncertain. The germline V and J ends were trimmed by 5 bases and 1 base, with 8 bases remaining between them. This CDR3 has 13 amino acids. Here the CDR3 DNA reads TGTGCCAGCAGTACTAGTTATAACTATGGCTACACCTTC. The encoded protein is CASSTSYNYGYTF.

This clonotype turned up a few times. The chain joins TRBV12-3 or TRBV12-4 to TRBJ2-1; 7 bases line up with TRBD2. After removal of 6 bases from V and 6 bases from J, the junction contained 2 bases not matched to a gene. The CDR3 is 12 residues long. The CDR3 DNA is TGTGCCAGCAGGGCGGGAGCCAATGAGCAGTTCTTC. This translates into CASRAGANEQFF.

Many counts were recorded for this clonotype. The rearrangement uses TRBV30 and TRBJ1-2; D not resolved. Trimming shortened V by 0 bases and J by 8 bases, and 10 bases separated the two germline ends. The CDR3 contains 12 residues. CDR1 is GTSNPN and CDR2 is SVGIG in the germline V gene (reference sequence). The CDR3 is CAWSVGGSGYTF. CDR3 nucleotides: TGTGCCTGGAGTGTAGGAGGGTCGGGCTACACCTTC.